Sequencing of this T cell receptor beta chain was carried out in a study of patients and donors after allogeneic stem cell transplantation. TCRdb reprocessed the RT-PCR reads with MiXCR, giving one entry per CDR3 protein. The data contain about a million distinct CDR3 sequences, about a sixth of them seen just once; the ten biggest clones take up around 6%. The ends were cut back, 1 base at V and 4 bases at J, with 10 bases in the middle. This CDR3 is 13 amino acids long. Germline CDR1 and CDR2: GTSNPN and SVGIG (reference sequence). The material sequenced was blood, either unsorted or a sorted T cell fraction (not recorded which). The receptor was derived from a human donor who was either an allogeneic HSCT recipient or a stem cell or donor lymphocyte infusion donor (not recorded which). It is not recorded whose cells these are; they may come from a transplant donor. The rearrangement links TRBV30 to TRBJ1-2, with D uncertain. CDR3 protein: CAWSGRPGYGYTF. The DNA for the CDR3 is TGTGCCTGGAGTGGCCGTCCAGGCTATGGCTACACCTTC.